The clone carrying this TCR beta chain was seen ten or more times. TCRdb reprocessed the 5' RACE reads via MiXCR and lists one record per CDR3 protein. The table lists about 25,000 distinct CDR3 sequences, more than 4% of them singletons, with about 9.3% in the top ten. These data belong to a study of early T cells in non-severe SARS-CoV-2 infection. V shed 1 base and J shed 1 base, with 11 bases lying between them. Germline V gives CDR1 DFQATT, CDR2 SNEGSKA (reference sequence). This CDR3 is 15 amino acids long. Material: whole blood. The rearrangement uses TRBV20-1 and TRBJ1-5; D remains unclear. This receptor was obtained from an adult who was a healthcare worker with PCR-confirmed SARS-CoV-2 infection or an uninfected control (not recorded which). For the CDR3, the DNA is TGCAGTGCTAGAGTCTCCGAGGGCAGCAATCAGCCCCAGCATTTT. Amino acid sequence: CSARVSEGSNQPQHF.